This T cell receptor beta chain derives from a study of blood T cell repertoires in COVID-19. For the study at large: Sources were T cells, B-cell-depleted T cells, or PBMCs; the material itself was cDNA or gDNA.

V lost 3 bases to trimming and J lost 4 bases, with 9 bases between them. Germline V lookup: CDR1 DFQATT, CDR2 SNEGSKA (reference sequence). The CDR3 length is 12 residues. Methods used by the authors: Cell counts per sample came from amplifying reference gene primers. Sequenced by immunoSEQ multiplex PCR; TCRdb stores in-frame clones only, minus some. Clone size and the V and J calls come from that table; the DNA yielded D and trimming. This table holds about 61,000 clones, about 88% found once. The receptor's source is a woman in her fifties or sixties with active or convalescent COVID-19. The chain is built from TRBV20-1 and TRBJ1-2; D unresolved. Sequenced sample: peripheral blood. The CDR3 is CSASNPSYGYTF. As DNA, the CDR3 is TGCAGTGCTAGTAATCCCAGCTATGGCTACACCTTC.